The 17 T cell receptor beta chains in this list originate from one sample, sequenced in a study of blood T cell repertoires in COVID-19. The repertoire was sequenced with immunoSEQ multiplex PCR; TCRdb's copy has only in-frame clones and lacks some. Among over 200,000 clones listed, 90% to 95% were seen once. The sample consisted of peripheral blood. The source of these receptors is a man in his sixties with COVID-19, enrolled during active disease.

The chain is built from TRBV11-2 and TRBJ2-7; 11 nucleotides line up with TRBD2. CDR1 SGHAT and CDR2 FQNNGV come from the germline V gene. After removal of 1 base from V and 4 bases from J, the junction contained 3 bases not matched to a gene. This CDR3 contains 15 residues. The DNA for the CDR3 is TGTGCCAGCAGCTTAGTAGCGGGGGGGCGGTACGAGCAGTACTTC. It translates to CASSLVAGGRYEQYF.

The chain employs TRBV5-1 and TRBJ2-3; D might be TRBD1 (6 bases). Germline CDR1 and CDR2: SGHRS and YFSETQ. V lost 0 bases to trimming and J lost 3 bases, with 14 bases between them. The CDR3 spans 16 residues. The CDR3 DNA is TGCGCCAGCAGCTTGGCACAGGGCCGGAGGACAGATACGCAGTATTTT. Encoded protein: CASSLAQGRRTDTQYF.

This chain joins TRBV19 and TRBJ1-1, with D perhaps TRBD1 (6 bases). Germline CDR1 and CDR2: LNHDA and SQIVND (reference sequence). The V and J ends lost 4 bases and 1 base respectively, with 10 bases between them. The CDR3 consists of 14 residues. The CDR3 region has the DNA TGTGCCAGTAGTAACTTACAGGGGAACACTGAAGCTTTCTTT. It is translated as CASSNLQGNTEAFF.

Here the CDR3 reads CSVGQGSSGNTIYF. The CDR3 region has the DNA TGCAGCGTTGGACAGGGGAGCTCTGGAAACACCATATATTTT. V gene TRBV29-1 combines with J gene TRBJ1-3; 8 bases are a match to TRBD1. There are 14 residues in the CDR3. The germline gives CDR1 SQVTM, CDR2 ANQGSEA. With V trimmed by 4 bases and J by 0 bases, 2 bases remained unmatched.

The CDR3 DNA sequence: TGCGCCAGCAGCTTGGCTTACGGGACTAGCGGGCTAAATGAGCAGTTCTTC. Encoded protein: CASSLAYGTSGLNEQFF. The chain is built from TRBV5-1 and TRBJ2-1, with TRBD2 identical over 12 bases. CDR1 and CDR2 (germline): SGHRS, YFSETQ. The CDR3 runs to 17 residues. J lost 7 bases, V lost 0 bases, and 8 bases had no gene match.

This CDR3 is CASSPSRTGVTGELFF. The CDR3 DNA reads TGTGCCAGCAGCCCGTCGAGGACAGGGGTTACCGGGGAGCTGTTTTTT. The chain is built from TRBV3-1 (or the pseudogene TRBV3-2) and TRBJ2-2; TRBD1 agrees at 9 bases. J lost 5 bases, V lost 4 bases, and 8 bases had no gene match. The CDR3 contains 16 residues. CDR1 and CDR2 from the germline V gene are LGHDT and YNNKEL (reference sequence).

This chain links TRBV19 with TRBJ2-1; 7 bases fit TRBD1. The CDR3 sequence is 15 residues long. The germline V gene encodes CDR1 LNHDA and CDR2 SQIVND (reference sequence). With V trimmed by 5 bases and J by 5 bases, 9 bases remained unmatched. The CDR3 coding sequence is TGTGCCAGTAGTGGGACAGATCGTACGGACAATGAGCAGTTCTTC. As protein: CASSGTDRTDNEQFF. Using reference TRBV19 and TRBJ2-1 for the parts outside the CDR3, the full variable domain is DGGITQSPKYLFRKEGQNVTLSCEQNLNHDAMYWYRQDPGQGLRLIYYSQIVNDFQKGDIAEGYSVSREKKESFPLTVTSAQKNPTAFYLCASSGTDRTDNEQFFGPGTRLTVL.

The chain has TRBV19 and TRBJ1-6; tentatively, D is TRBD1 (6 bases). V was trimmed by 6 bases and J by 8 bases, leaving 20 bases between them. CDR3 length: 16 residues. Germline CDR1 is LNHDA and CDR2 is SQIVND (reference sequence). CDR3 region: CASSPGTPREYSPLHF. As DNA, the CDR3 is TGTGCCAGTAGCCCCGGGACACCACGCGAATATTCACCCCTCCACTTT. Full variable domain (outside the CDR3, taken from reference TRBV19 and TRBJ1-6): DGGITQSPKYLFRKEGQNVTLSCEQNLNHDAMYWYRQDPGQGLRLIYYSQIVNDFQKGDIAEGYSVSREKKESFPLTVTSAQKNPTAFYLCASSPGTPREYSPLHFGNGTRLTVT.

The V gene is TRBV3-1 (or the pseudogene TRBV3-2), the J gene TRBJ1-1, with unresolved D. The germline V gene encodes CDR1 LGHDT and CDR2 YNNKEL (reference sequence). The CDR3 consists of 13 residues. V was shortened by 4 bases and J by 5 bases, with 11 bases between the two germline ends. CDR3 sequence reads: CASSLLGGTEAFF. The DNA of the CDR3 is TGTGCCAGCAGCCTCTTAGGAGGAACTGAAGCTTTCTTT.

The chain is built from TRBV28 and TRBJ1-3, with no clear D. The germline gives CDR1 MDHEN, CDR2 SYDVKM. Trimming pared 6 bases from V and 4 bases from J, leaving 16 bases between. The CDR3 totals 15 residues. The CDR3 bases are TGTGCCAGCAGCCCCCTCGGGCCGGGGGGAAACACCATATATTTT. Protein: CASSPLGPGGNTIYF. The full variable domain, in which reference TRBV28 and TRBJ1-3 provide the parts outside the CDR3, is DVKVTQSSRYLVKRTGEKVFLECVQDMDHENMFWYRQDPGLGLRLIYFSYDVKMKEKGDIPEGYSVSREKKERFSLILESASTNQTSMYLCASSPLGPGGNTIYFGEGSWLTVV.

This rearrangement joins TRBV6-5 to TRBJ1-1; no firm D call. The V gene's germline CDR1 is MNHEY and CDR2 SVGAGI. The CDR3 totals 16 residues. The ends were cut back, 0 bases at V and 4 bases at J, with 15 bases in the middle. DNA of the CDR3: TGTGCCAGCAGTTACTCCGATGTTTTTGAGGGCACTGAAGCTTTCTTT. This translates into CASSYSDVFEGTEAFF.

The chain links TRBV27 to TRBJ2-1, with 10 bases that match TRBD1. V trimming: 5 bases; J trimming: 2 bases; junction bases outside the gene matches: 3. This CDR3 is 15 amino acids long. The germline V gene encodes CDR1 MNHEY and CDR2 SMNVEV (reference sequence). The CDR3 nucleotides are TGTGCCAGCAGTGAGGACAGGGGGACCTACAATGAGCAGTTCTTC. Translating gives CASSEDRGTYNEQFF.

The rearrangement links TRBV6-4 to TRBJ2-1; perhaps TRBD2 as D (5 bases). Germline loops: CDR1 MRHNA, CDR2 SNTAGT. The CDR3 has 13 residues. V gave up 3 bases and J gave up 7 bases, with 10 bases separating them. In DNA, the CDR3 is TGTGCCAGCAGTGAGGATCGGGGTAATGAGCAGTTCTTC. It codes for CASSEDRGNEQFF.

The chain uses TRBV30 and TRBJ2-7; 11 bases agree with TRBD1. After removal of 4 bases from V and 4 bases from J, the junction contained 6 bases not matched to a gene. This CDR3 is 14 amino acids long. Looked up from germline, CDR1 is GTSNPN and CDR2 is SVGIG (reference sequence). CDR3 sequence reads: CAWTFGQGAYEQYF. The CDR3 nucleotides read TGTGCCTGGACATTCGGACAGGGGGCTTACGAGCAGTACTTC.

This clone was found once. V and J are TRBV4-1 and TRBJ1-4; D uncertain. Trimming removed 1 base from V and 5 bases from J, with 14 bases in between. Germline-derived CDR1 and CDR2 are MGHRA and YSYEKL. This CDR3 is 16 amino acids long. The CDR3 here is CASSQAQTRNNEKLFF. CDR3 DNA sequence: TGCGCCAGCAGCCAAGCCCAGACTCGTAACAATGAAAAACTGTTTTTT.

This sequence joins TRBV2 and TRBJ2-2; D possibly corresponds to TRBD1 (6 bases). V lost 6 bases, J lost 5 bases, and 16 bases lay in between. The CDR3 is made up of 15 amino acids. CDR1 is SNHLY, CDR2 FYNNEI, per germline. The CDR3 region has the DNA TGTGCCAGCAGCCCCGGACAGAGTCTGACCGGGGAGCTGTTTTTT. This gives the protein CASSPGQSLTGELFF. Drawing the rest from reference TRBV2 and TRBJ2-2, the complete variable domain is EPEVTQTPSHQVTQMGQEVILRCVPISNHLYFYWYRQILGQKVEFLVSFYNNEISEKSEIFDDQFSVERPDGSNFTLKIRSTKLEDSAMYFCASSPGQSLTGELFFGEGSRLTVL.

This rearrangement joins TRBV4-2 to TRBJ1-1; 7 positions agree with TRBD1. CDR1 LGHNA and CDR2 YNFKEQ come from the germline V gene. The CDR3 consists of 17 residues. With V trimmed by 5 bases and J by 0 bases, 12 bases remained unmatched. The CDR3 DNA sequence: TGTGCCAGCAGCGTCCGACAGGGAGGATCTGTGAACACTGAAGCTTTCTTT. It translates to CASSVRQGGSVNTEAFF.